These 21 T cell receptor beta chains came from one sample sequenced in a study of T cell responses to AZD1222 COVID-19 vaccine (dated by TCRdb to the early 2020s). The time point label for this specimen denotes: about 28 days (+/-7) after the second vaccine dose. Taken with the paper, the label for treatment or condition translates to: meningococcal conjugate vaccine given as trial control. The receptor library was made with the immunoSEQ multiplex PCR assay. This is the immuneACCESS table as TCRdb keeps it, with only in-frame sequences that have V and J called. A part of the clones is gone; compared with another copy, unresolved V genes explain less than half, and the rest is unexplained. The sample table shows roughly 200,000 clones, and roughly nine tenths are seen once. The top ten clonotypes cover 3.6% of the sample. Sequenced here: peripheral blood, sampled 28 days after the second dose of the MenACWY control vaccine. The source is an adult who received the MenACWY meningococcal vaccine as a control.

The chain uses TRBV7-3 and TRBJ2-1; D is perhaps TRBD1 or TRBD2 (7 bases each). The CDR3 runs 16 residues. V was clipped by 5 bases and J by 4 bases, with 18 bases between them. CDR1 and CDR2 from the germline V gene are SGHTA and FQGTGA. This CDR3 is CASSPGGVGKYNEQFF. The CDR3 nucleotides are TGTGCCAGCAGCCCAGGGGGGGTAGGGAAATACAATGAGCAGTTCTTC.

For the CDR3, the DNA is TGTGCCAGCAAACTAGTTGTGCACAATGAGCAGTTCTTC. Translating it yields CASKLVVHNEQFF. The rearrangement uses TRBV2 and TRBJ2-1; possibly TRBD2 for D (5 bases). This CDR3 contains 13 residues. Germline assignment: CDR1 SNHLY and CDR2 FYNNEI. V shed 7 bases and J shed 5 bases, with 12 bases lying between them.

This clone showed up just a few times. The rearrangement uses TRBV11-2 and TRBJ1-1; the D gene is possibly TRBD1 (5 bases). Germline assignment: CDR1 SGHAT and CDR2 FQNNGV. Trimming took 1 base from V and 3 from J, leaving 12 bases between them. This CDR3 comprises 15 residues. The CDR3 DNA sequence: TGTGCCAGCAGCTTAGTTGGCAGGGTCTACACTGAAGCTTTCTTT. Protein: CASSLVGRVYTEAFF.

The V call is TRBV3-1 (or the pseudogene TRBV3-2), the J call TRBJ2-7, with D unclear. CDR1 LGHDT and CDR2 YNNKEL come from the germline V gene (reference sequence). The CDR3 has 14 amino acids. V was trimmed by 4 bases and J by 3 bases, leaving 13 bases between them. The CDR3 nucleotides read TGTGCCAGCAGCCTCGCGGCAGGATACTACGAGCAGTACTTC. It yields the protein CASSLAAGYYEQYF.

The V call is TRBV6-5, the J call TRBJ1-2; D is uncertain. Germline V lookup: CDR1 MNHEY, CDR2 SVGAGI. The germline V and J ends were trimmed by 5 bases and 4 bases, with 11 bases remaining between them. CDR3 length: 13 residues. The DNA of the CDR3 is TGTGCCAGCAGTCCCTCAGCCTTCTATGGCTACACCTTC. Translating gives CASSPSAFYGYTF.

The V gene is TRBV9, the J gene TRBJ2-1, with D maybe TRBD2 (5 bases). Germline-derived CDR1 and CDR2 are SGDLS and YYNGEE. Trimming shortened V by 4 bases and J by 6 bases, and 17 bases separated the two germline ends. CDR3 length: 15 residues. CDR3 protein: CASSSRPTRVNEQFF. The CDR3 nucleotides are TGTGCCAGCAGCTCAAGACCGACGAGGGTCAATGAGCAGTTCTTC.

This clone is a singleton in its sample. The chain combines TRBV27 with TRBJ1-6; a weak D match, TRBD1 (6 bases). Germline CDR1 and CDR2: MNHEY and SMNVEV (reference sequence). Trimming removed 7 bases at V and 0 bases at J, with 13 bases between. CDR3 size: 16 residues. CDR3: CASKRDRSSYNSPLHF. The CDR3 DNA reads as TGTGCCAGCAAACGAGACAGGAGCTCCTATAATTCACCCCTCCACTTT.

The genes are TRBV28 and TRBJ1-2, with 8 bases matching TRBD1. The V gene's germline CDR1 is MDHEN and CDR2 SYDVKM. V lost 2 bases, J lost 3 bases, and 8 bases stayed unmatched. This CDR3 contains 16 residues. In nucleotides, the CDR3 is TGTGCCAGCAGTTTACCCCTACAGGGGGGGGACTATGGCTACACCTTC. Its protein is CASSLPLQGGDYGYTF.

The V and J genes are TRBV3-1 (or the pseudogene TRBV3-2) and TRBJ1-4, with a possible D match to TRBD1 (6 bases). The germline V gene encodes CDR1 LGHDT and CDR2 YNNKEL (reference sequence). V lost 4 bases and J 4 bases, leaving 10 bases between the germline ends. CDR3 length: 14 amino acids. The DNA for the CDR3 is TGTGCCAGCAGCCGGCCAGGGGATAATGAAAAACTGTTTTTT. Translating gives CASSRPGDNEKLFF.

The chain links TRBV6-1 to TRBJ2-1; D is unclear. V was clipped by 2 bases and J by 0 bases, with 8 bases between them. The CDR3 is 15 amino acids. CDR1 and CDR2 from the germline V gene are MNHNS and SASEGT. The CDR3 loop reads CASSELTRSYNEQFF. CDR3 nucleotide sequence: TGTGCCAGCAGTGAATTAACACGCTCCTACAATGAGCAGTTCTTC.

The chain has TRBV19 and TRBJ2-5; 7 bases line up with TRBD2. The CDR3 covers 13 residues. Germline CDR1 reads LNHDA; CDR2 reads SQIVND (reference sequence). With 6 bases clipped from V and 5 bases from J, the junction kept 6 bases outside the gene matches. The CDR3 reads CASRRGSRETQYF. CDR3 nucleotides: TGTGCCAGTAGGCGGGGGTCGAGGGAGACCCAGTACTTC.

The chain combines TRBV6-5 with TRBJ2-1; D may correspond to TRBD1 or TRBD2 (6 bases each). Germline V CDR1 and CDR2: MNHEY, SVGAGI. V lost 11 bases to trimming and J lost 8 bases, with 25 bases between them. The CDR3 totals 15 residues. CDR3 bases: TGTGCCTCTAACGGGGGCCCGGGCAGGAGGTATGAGCAGTTCTTC. Its protein product is CASNGGPGRRYEQFF.

This chain connects TRBV5-1 to TRBJ2-2, with D possibly being TRBD1 (6 bases). The germline V gene encodes CDR1 SGHRS and CDR2 YFSETQ. The CDR3 extends over 14 amino acids. The V end was cut by 0 bases, the J end by 8 bases, with 11 bases between. CDR3 sequence: CASSLAQGRGELFF. The CDR3 DNA follows: TGCGCCAGCAGCTTGGCCCAGGGGCGTGGGGAGCTGTTTTTT.

J is TRBJ1-1 and V is TRBV28; weak D call: TRBD1 (5 bases). The CDR3 has 16 amino acids. Germline V gene sequence: CDR1 MDHEN, CDR2 SYDVKM. V was cut by 1 base and J by 1 base, with 13 bases left in between. CDR3 protein: CASSLSFQGWNTEAFF. The CDR3 DNA sequence: TGTGCCAGCAGTTTATCCTTTCAGGGATGGAACACTGAAGCTTTCTTT.

As DNA, the CDR3 is TGTGCCAGCTGGGGGTTAGGCTACACCTTC. As protein: CASWGLGYTF. This chain uses TRBV28 with TRBJ1-2; TRBD1 is a possible D gene (5 bases). Between the trimmed V and J ends, which lost 8 bases and 8 bases, there was a span of 9 bases. Germline values: CDR1 MDHEN, CDR2 SYDVKM. The CDR3 length is 10 residues.

This chain joins TRBV20-1 and TRBJ2-7; 12 positions agree with TRBD2. Looked up from germline, CDR1 is DFQATT and CDR2 is SNEGSKA (reference sequence). The CDR3 extends over 15 amino acids. V shed 3 bases, J shed 2 bases, and the junction held 5 bases outside the gene matches. In DNA, the CDR3 is TGCAGTGCTAGTTCTCTAGCGGGAGGGCCCTACGAGCAGTACTTC. Its protein is CSASSLAGGPYEQYF.

CDR3: CASSARQAANTEAFF. The CDR3 region has the DNA TGTGCCAGCAGCGCCAGACAGGCCGCAAACACTGAAGCTTTCTTT. This chain connects TRBV9 to TRBJ1-1, with D possibly being TRBD1 (6 bases). This CDR3 has 15 amino acids. Germline values: CDR1 SGDLS, CDR2 YYNGEE. V was trimmed by 3 bases and J by 2 bases, leaving 14 bases between them. Combining the CDR3 with reference TRBV9 and TRBJ1-1 gives the whole variable domain DSGVTQTPKHLITATGQRVTLRCSPRSGDLSVYWYQQSLDQGLQFLIQYYNGEERAKGNILERFSAQQFPDLHSELNLSSLELGDSALYFCASSARQAANTEAFFGQGTRLTVV.

J is TRBJ2-7 and V is TRBV6-1, with D hard to call. Germline lookup yields CDR1 MNHNS and CDR2 SASEGT. This CDR3 is 14 amino acids long. Trimming stripped 1 base from V and 4 bases from J, with 11 bases between. Here the CDR3 reads CASSEGQVRYEQYF. CDR3 nucleotides: TGTGCCAGCAGTGAAGGGCAGGTTAGATACGAGCAGTACTTC.

The chain couples TRBV19 to TRBJ1-5, with TRBD1 matching over 11 bases. Germline V lookup: CDR1 LNHDA, CDR2 SQIVND (reference sequence). Trimming removed 4 bases from V and 7 bases from J; junction bases left unmatched: 3. The CDR3 contains 14 residues. Here the CDR3 reads CASSTGTGGQPQHF. The CDR3, as DNA: TGTGCCAGTAGTACCGGGACAGGGGGGCAGCCCCAGCATTTT.

V is TRBV5-4 and J is TRBJ2-7; D unclear. Germline V CDR1 and CDR2: SGHNT, YYREEE (reference sequence). The CDR3 is 15 residues long. Deletions cut 5 bases from V and 5 bases from J, with 20 bases between. The CDR3 DNA is TGTGCCAGCAGGGCCGACGGATACTCGATCCACGAGCAGTACTTC. It is translated as CASRADGYSIHEQYF. Looking up the rest from reference TRBV5-4 and TRBJ2-7 gives the full variable domain: ETGVTQSPTHLIKTRGQQVTLRCSSQSGHNTVSWYQQALGQGPQFIFQYYREEENGRGNFPPRFSGLQFPNYSSELNVNALELDDSALYLCASRADGYSIHEQYFGPGTRLTVT.

The chain uses TRBV7-3 and TRBJ1-6; 11 bases are shared with TRBD1. The CDR3 covers 14 residues. Per the germline V gene, CDR1 is SGHTA and CDR2 is FQGTGA. The ends lost 4 bases at V and 10 bases at J; junction bases unmatched: 3. The CDR3 DNA sequence: TGTGCCAGCAGCTCGGACAGGGGGCAGTCACCCCTCCACTTT. It encodes CASSSDRGQSPLHF.